This T cell receptor beta chain was recorded in a study of blood T cells in healthy people across ages. General observations from the study: Donors of long life had a larger count of naive CD4+ cells and greater diversity than aged donors. Nothing was known about donor CMV status, and this possibly confounded expanded clonotype changes.

With regard to this clonotype: Its matching antigen is unknown.

Primed by a sample-barcoded 5' primer and a J-beta primer mix, a second PCR proceeded for roughly 6 to 12 cycles. Every molecule of cDNA carried a tag from a template-switch adaptor with 12 random nucleotides. TCRdb ran MiXCR on the 5' RACE reads and lists one entry per CDR3 protein. Of more than 1,400,000 distinct CDR3 sequences in the sample, approximately 38% were seen once. Unmatched junction bases numbered 8, after V lost 4 bases and J lost 7 bases. The length of the CDR3 is 16 residues. The germline V gene encodes CDR1 MNHNS and CDR2 SASEGT. This TCR was recovered from a woman aged 18-30 years in good health. This chain links TRBV6-1 with TRBJ2-7; 15 bases are a match to TRBD2. The sample taken for sequencing was blood. CDR3 in DNA: TGTGCCAGCAGTGTAATGGGACTAGCGGGGGGCAATGAGCAGTACTTC. This encodes CASSVMGLAGGNEQYF.